A single sample is the source of the 5 T cell receptor beta chains below, sequenced in a study of STAT5B mutations in CD4+ large granular lymphocyte leukemia. Measured with immunoSEQ multiplex PCR; TCRdb has only the in-frame clones, and not every one. Altogether tens of thousands of clones are present, 81% being singletons, with the ten largest covering 3.5% to 4%. The specimen was CD4+ T cells from blood buffy coats. The source of these receptors is a human donor in good health.

V usage is TRBV5-4 and J usage is TRBJ2-7; TRBD1 or TRBD2 may be the D gene (5 bases each). CDR1 and CDR2 (germline): SGHNT, YYREEE (reference sequence). V was pared by 6 bases and J by 4 bases, with 11 bases between. There are 12 residues in the CDR3. The CDR3 here is CASNTRGYEQYF. The CDR3 bases are TGTGCCAGCAATACGAGGGGATACGAGCAGTACTTC.

This rearrangement joins TRBV19 to TRBJ2-7; 10 bases line up with TRBD2. With V trimmed by 4 bases and J by 5 bases, 5 bases remained unmatched. CDR3 length: 14 residues. In germline, CDR1 is LNHDA, CDR2 SQIVND (reference sequence). The CDR3 DNA is TGTGCCAGTAGTACCGTAGCGGGAGGAAACGAGCAGTACTTC. Protein product: CASSTVAGGNEQYF. The variable domain in full, with the rest retrieved from reference TRBV19 and TRBJ2-7, is DGGITQSPKYLFRKEGQNVTLSCEQNLNHDAMYWYRQDPGQGLRLIYYSQIVNDFQKGDIAEGYSVSREKKESFPLTVTSAQKNPTAFYLCASSTVAGGNEQYFGPGTRLTVT.

This chain connects TRBV4-3 to TRBJ2-1; weak D call: TRBD2 (5 bases). The germline V gene encodes CDR1 LGHNA and CDR2 YSLEER. The CDR3 has 13 amino acids. Between the trimmed V and J ends, which lost 1 base and 7 bases, there was a span of 8 bases. CDR3 DNA: TGCGCCAGCAGCCAAGTCGGGGAGAATGAGCAGTTCTTC. Residues: CASSQVGENEQFF.

CDR3 protein: CASSEEGGGSYEQYF. The DNA of the CDR3 is TGTGCCAGCAGTGAAGAGGGGGGGGGCTCCTACGAGCAGTACTTC. The rearrangement uses TRBV25-1 and TRBJ2-7, with a tentative D call TRBD2 (7 bases). V was trimmed by 2 bases and J by 0 bases, leaving 11 bases between them. Germline CDR1 reads MGHDK; CDR2 reads SYGVNS. The CDR3 runs to 15 residues.

To note about this clone: Relative to the germline gene, one junction end is altered; a read error may explain this. CDR3 loop: CAITEAASGRGEDTGELFF. The CDR3, as DNA: TGTGCCATCACTGAGGCGGCTAGCGGGAGGGGAGAGGACACCGGGGAGCTGTTTTTT. This sequence joins TRBV10-3 and TRBJ2-2; 12 positions match TRBD2. CDR3 length: 19 residues. Germline assignment: CDR1 ENHRY and CDR2 SYGVKD.